Ten or more counts support the clone carrying this TCR beta chain. Its antigen is not known. These data are taken from a study of regulatory T cells in long-lasting Graves disease. Findings and caveats of the study: Relative to newly diagnosed Graves' patients, persistent ones had lower TCR diversity.

Time point in this sample: newly diagnosed GD, antithyroid drugs for less than 3 months. PBMCs provided the RNA from which the TCR library was made. Germline CDR1 and CDR2: SGHTA and FQGNSA. This CDR3 spans 13 amino acids. V dropped 4 bases and J dropped 3 bases, with 7 bases sitting between them. According to the study, TCR beta libraries were built with iRepertoire HTBI primers and CDR3-region Arm-PCR. TCRdb processed the multiplex PCR reads anew with MiXCR; each CDR3 protein has one entry. This sample yields hundreds of thousands of distinct CDR3 sequences, of which about 16% are seen a single time; roughly 25% belongs to the top ten. These same data were also listed under a study on T cells in Graves' hyperthyroidism and ophthalmopathy.

Sequenced here: peripheral blood mononuclear cells (PBMCs), sampled at new diagnosis, from a patient treated with antithyroid drugs. The V and J genes are TRBV7-2 and TRBJ2-4, with D uncertain. The receptor comes from a woman aged 35 to 59 with Graves disease. CDR3 loop: CASSSPVKNIQYF. The CDR3 region has the DNA TGTGCCAGCAGCTCGCCTGTCAAAAACATTCAGTACTTC.